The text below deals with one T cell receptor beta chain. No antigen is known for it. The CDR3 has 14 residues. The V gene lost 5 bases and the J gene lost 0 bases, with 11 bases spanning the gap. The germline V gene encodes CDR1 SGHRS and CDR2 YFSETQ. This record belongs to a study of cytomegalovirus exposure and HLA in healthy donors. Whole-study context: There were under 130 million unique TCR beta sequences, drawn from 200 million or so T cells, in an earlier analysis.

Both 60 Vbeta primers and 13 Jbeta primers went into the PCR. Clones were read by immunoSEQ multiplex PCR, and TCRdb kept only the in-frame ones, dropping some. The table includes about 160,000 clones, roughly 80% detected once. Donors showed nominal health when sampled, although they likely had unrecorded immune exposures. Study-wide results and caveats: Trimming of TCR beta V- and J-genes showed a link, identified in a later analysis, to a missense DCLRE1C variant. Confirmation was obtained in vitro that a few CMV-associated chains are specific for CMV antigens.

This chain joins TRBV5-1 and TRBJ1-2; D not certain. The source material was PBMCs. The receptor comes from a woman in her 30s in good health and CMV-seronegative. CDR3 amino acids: CASSPRAPNYGYTF. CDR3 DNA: TGCGCCAGCAGTCCGAGGGCCCCTAACTATGGCTACACCTTC. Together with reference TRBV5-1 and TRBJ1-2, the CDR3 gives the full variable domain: KAGVTQTPRYLIKTRGQQVTLSCSPISGHRSVSWYQQTPGQGLQFLFEYFSETQRNKGNFPGRFSGRQFSNSRSEMNVSTLELGDSALYLCASSPRAPNYGYTFGSGTRLTVV.